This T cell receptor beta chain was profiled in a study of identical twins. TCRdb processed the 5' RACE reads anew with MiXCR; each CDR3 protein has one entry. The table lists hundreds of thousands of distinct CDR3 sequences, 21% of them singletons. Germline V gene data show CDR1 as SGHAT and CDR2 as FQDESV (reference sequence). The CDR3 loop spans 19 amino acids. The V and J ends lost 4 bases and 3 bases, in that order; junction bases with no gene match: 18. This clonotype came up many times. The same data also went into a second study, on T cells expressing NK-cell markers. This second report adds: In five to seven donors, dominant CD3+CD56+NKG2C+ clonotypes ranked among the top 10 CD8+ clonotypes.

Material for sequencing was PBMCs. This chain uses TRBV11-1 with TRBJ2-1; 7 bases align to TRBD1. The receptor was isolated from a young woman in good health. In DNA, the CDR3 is TGTGCCAGCAGCTCGAGCTCAACGGGGACAGCCGACATCTACAATGAGCAGTTCTTC. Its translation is CASSSSSTGTADIYNEQFF.